The TCR beta chain described here comes from a study of T cell responses to AZD1222 COVID-19 vaccine. The method was immunoSEQ multiplex PCR; TCRdb's version includes in-frame clones alone and lacks a portion of them. Found here are 150,000 to 180,000 clones, approximately 90% of them singletons; the top ten hold about 1.6%. This CDR3 spans 11 amino acids. The germline V and J ends were trimmed by 3 bases and 8 bases, with 7 bases remaining between them. Germline V gene sequence: CDR1 KGHSH, CDR2 LQKENI. The receptor's source is an adult who received the AZD1222 COVID-19 vaccine. The input for sequencing was peripheral blood, taken 28 days after the second AZD1222 dose. This sequence joins TRBV18 and TRBJ1-2; D uncertain. CDR3 residues: CASSPAEGYTF. CDR3 DNA: TGTGCCAGCTCACCGGCAGAAGGCTACACCTTC.